The 26 T cell receptor beta chains presented below share a single source sample, sequenced in a study of T cells after yellow fever vaccination. TCRdb ran MiXCR on the 5' RACE reads and lists one entry per CDR3 protein. Seen here are hundreds of thousands of distinct CDR3 sequences, roughly 13% observed once, and the top ten hold roughly an eighth. Here the sequenced sample was PBMCs, taken on the day of the yellow fever booster vaccination. These receptors all stem from a man aged 25 to 45 who received the YFV17D yellow fever vaccine.

On this clonotype itself: Mismatch with germline at one junction end may stem from a read error. The chain joins TRBV28 to TRBJ2-7, with D uncertain. The CDR3 totals 11 residues. Germline lookup yields CDR1 MDHEN and CDR2 SYDVKM. The CDR3 loop is CASSSDRPGTF. The CDR3 DNA reads as TGTGCCAGCAGTTCCGATCGGCCTGGAACCTTC.

In this sample, this clonotype turned up a few times. Here the CDR3 DNA reads TGCGCCAGCAATCCCCAGGGAAGACCCTACGAGCAGTACTTC. Protein: CASNPQGRPYEQYF. The rearrangement links TRBV4-1 to TRBJ2-7; perhaps TRBD1 as D (5 bases). Germline lookup yields CDR1 MGHRA and CDR2 YSYEKL. This CDR3 has 14 residues. The V and J ends lost 7 bases and 2 bases respectively, with 15 bases between them.

This chain joins TRBV4-1 and TRBJ2-1; 12 bases are shared with TRBD2. The CDR3 loop spans 16 amino acids. Looked up from germline, CDR1 is MGHRA and CDR2 is YSYEKL. Unmatched junction bases numbered 1, after V lost 2 bases and J lost 2 bases. The DNA of the CDR3 is TGCGCCAGCAGCCAATGGACTAGCGGGACCTACAATGAGCAGTTCTTC. As protein: CASSQWTSGTYNEQFF.

The table lists this clonotype with a few counts. The rearrangement links TRBV20-1 to TRBJ1-3; 7 bases match TRBD1. The germline gives CDR1 DFQATT, CDR2 SNEGSKA (reference sequence). The V and J ends lost 5 bases and 0 bases, in that order; junction bases with no gene match: 7. CDR3 size: 15 residues. The CDR3 spells CSAARDSHSGNTIYF. The CDR3 DNA reads TGCAGTGCTGCCCGGGACAGCCACTCTGGAAACACCATATATTTT.

This clonotype was recorded a few times. The V call is TRBV7-2, the J call TRBJ1-1, with 11 bases aligning to TRBD1. The CDR3 has 17 residues. Germline CDR1 SGHTA, CDR2 FQGNSA. Trimming took 3 bases from V and 4 from J; bases not matched to a gene: 10. The CDR3 sequence: CASSFTPGQGVGTEAFF. CDR3 nucleotides: TGTGCCAGCAGCTTCACACCGGGACAGGGGGTTGGCACTGAAGCTTTCTTT.

This clonotype was recorded a few times. The DNA of the CDR3 is TGCGCCAGCAGCTTGGTCGGCGACTACGAGCAGTACTTC. Its protein product is CASSLVGDYEQYF. The chain has TRBV5-1 and TRBJ2-7; D gene ambiguous. The CDR3 consists of 13 residues. Trimming stripped 0 bases from V and 3 bases from J, with 7 bases between. CDR1 is SGHRS and CDR2 is YFSETQ in the germline V gene.

This clonotype was seen many times. The CDR3 protein is CSAHSRSGSLSYEQYF. CDR3 nucleotides: TGCAGTGCCCATTCGCGTAGCGGGAGTCTGTCCTACGAGCAGTACTTC. The chain carries TRBV20-1 and TRBJ2-7; 9 bases map to TRBD2. CDR1 is DFQATT and CDR2 is SNEGSKA in the germline V gene (reference sequence). The CDR3 contains 16 residues. Trimming at V came to 6 bases and at J to 1 base, leaving 13 bases not matched to a gene.

A few counts support this clonotype. V usage is TRBV12-3 or TRBV12-4 and J usage is TRBJ1-5, with D possibly TRBD1 on 5 matching bases. This CDR3 comprises 14 residues. V was pared by 6 bases and J by 5 bases, with 14 bases between. The CDR3: CASRYRDGYQPQHF. The CDR3 DNA sequence: TGTGCCAGCAGGTACCGGGACGGCTATCAGCCCCAGCATTTT.

CDR3 in amino acids: CASSQEPPTSGSYNEQFF. CDR3 nucleotides: TGCGCCAGCAGCCAAGAACCCCCGACTAGCGGATCCTACAATGAGCAGTTCTTC. The rearrangement uses TRBV4-3 and TRBJ2-1, with 9 nucleotides matching TRBD2. Trimming removed 0 bases from V and 1 base from J; junction bases left unmatched: 7. The CDR3 runs to 18 residues. Germline loops: CDR1 LGHNA, CDR2 YSLEER.

This clonotype was detected only a few times. The rearrangement links TRBV7-6 to TRBJ2-5, with TRBD1 identical over 8 bases. V lost 5 bases to trimming and J lost 7 bases; unmatched junction nucleotides: 9. The CDR3 consists of 14 residues. The germline gives CDR1 SGHVS, CDR2 FNYEAQ. DNA for the CDR3: TGTGCCAGCAGCCCTGGGACAGGAGGAGGGACCCAGTACTTC. It specifies CASSPGTGGGTQYF.

This clonotype has more than one count but fewer than ten. The chain links TRBV7-9 to TRBJ1-2; possible D gene TRBD1, 5 bases. Trimming left V 7 bases short and J 5 bases short, with 11 bases between. Germline CDR1 and CDR2: SEHNR and FQNEAQ (reference sequence). This CDR3 region has 12 residues. The CDR3, as DNA: TGTGCCAGCACCGCGGGGCCTTATGGCTACACCTTC. Translated: CASTAGPYGYTF. Supplemented by reference TRBV7-9 and TRBJ1-2, the full variable domain reads DTGVSQNPRHKITKRGQNVTFRCDPISEHNRLYWYRQTLGQGPEFLTYFQNEAQLEKSRLLSDRFSAERPKGSFSTLEIQRTEQGDSAMYLCASTAGPYGYTFGSGTRLTVV.

This clonotype was counted many times. The genes are TRBV20-1 and TRBJ2-7; 14 bases map to TRBD2. The length of the CDR3 is 14 residues. V trimming: 0 bases; J trimming: 6 bases; junction bases outside the gene matches: 1. Germline V gene sequence: CDR1 DFQATT, CDR2 SNEGSKA (reference sequence). The CDR3 loop is CSARETSGRAEQYF. The CDR3, as DNA: TGCAGTGCTAGAGAGACTAGCGGGAGGGCCGAGCAGTACTTC.

The chain has TRBV14 and TRBJ2-1; D is unresolved. V shed 4 bases and J shed 2 bases, with 12 bases lying between them. The germline V gene encodes CDR1 SGHDN and CDR2 FVKESK. The CDR3 totals 15 residues. The CDR3, as DNA: TGTGCCAGCAGCCTGGGGTATCCCACCTACAATGAGCAGTTCTTC. Translating it yields CASSLGYPTYNEQFF.

In this sample, this clonotype turned up a few times. The chain couples TRBV12-3 or TRBV12-4 to TRBJ2-2; D ambiguous. Trimming took off 3 bases at V and 4 bases at J, with 18 bases between the two ends. The CDR3 sequence is 17 residues long. DNA of the CDR3: TGTGCCAGCAGTTTGTCGATAAGACTTTTAACCACCGGGGAGCTGTTTTTT. Its translation is CASSLSIRLLTTGELFF.

In DNA form, the CDR3 reads TGCAGCGCTGAGGGCTGGGCTAGCGCGGGTGGGCCCTACGAGCAGTACTTC. Residues: CSAEGWASAGGPYEQYF. The genes are TRBV29-1 and TRBJ2-7, with D perhaps matching TRBD2 (6 bases). The CDR3 has 17 amino acids. Germline V gene lookup returns CDR1 SQVTM and CDR2 ANQGSEA. Trimming pared 7 bases from V and 2 bases from J, leaving 27 bases between.

DNA for the CDR3: TGCAGTGCTATAGGCAGGTACTACGAGCAGTACTTC. Residues: CSAIGRYYEQYF. V and J are TRBV20-1 and TRBJ2-7, with no clear D. The germline V gene has CDR1 DFQATT and CDR2 SNEGSKA (reference sequence). The V gene lost 4 bases and the J gene lost 3 bases, with 10 bases spanning the gap. This CDR3 has 12 residues.

This rearrangement joins TRBV12-3 or TRBV12-4 to TRBJ1-1, with D unclear. CDR3 length equals 14 residues. V was clipped by 6 bases and J by 1 base, with 12 bases between them. The CDR3 sequence is CASSYSVRNTEAFF. The CDR3 nucleotides are TGTGCCAGCAGCTATAGTGTCCGGAACACTGAAGCTTTCTTT.

This clonotype came up a few times. CDR3 sequence reads: CAISIHQTSGRADTQYF. The DNA of the CDR3 is TGTGCCATCAGTATCCACCAGACTAGCGGGAGGGCAGATACGCAGTATTTT. The chain recombines TRBV10-3 with TRBJ2-3; 14 nucleotides align to TRBD2. The CDR3 is 17 amino acids. Germline V lookup: CDR1 ENHRY, CDR2 SYGVKD. The V gene end was trimmed by 5 bases and the J gene end by 4 bases; junction bases not matched to a gene: 8.

The rearrangement joins TRBV10-3 to TRBJ1-1, with a tentative D call TRBD1 (6 bases). In germline, CDR1 is ENHRY, CDR2 SYGVKD. V lost 6 bases and J lost 1, with 9 bases in between. The CDR3 consists of 13 residues. CDR3 loop: CAISRQENTEAFF. The CDR3 DNA reads TGTGCCATCAGCCGACAGGAGAACACTGAAGCTTTCTTT.

CDR3 nucleotide sequence: TGCAGCGCCCTCCGGGTTAGCGAGCAGTACTTC. Translating gives CSALRVSEQYF. This chain uses TRBV29-1 with TRBJ2-7; no definite D call. The germline CDR1 and CDR2 sequences are SQVTM and ANQGSEA. The V gene lost 7 bases and the J gene lost 6 bases, with 13 bases spanning the gap. The CDR3 loop spans 11 amino acids.

This clonotype was seen more than once but under ten times. V is TRBV5-5 and J is TRBJ2-2, with D perhaps matching TRBD2 (8 bases). In germline, CDR1 is SGHKS, CDR2 YYEKEE (reference sequence). The CDR3 extends over 16 amino acids. Deletions cut 5 bases from V and 2 bases from J, with 16 bases between. Here the CDR3 reads CASRGGTSGNTGELFF. The CDR3, as DNA: TGTGCCAGCAGAGGGGGCACTAGCGGAAACACCGGGGAGCTGTTTTTT.

The chain recombines TRBV19 with TRBJ1-1; D gene unclear. CDR3 length: 12 residues. Germline V gene sequence: CDR1 LNHDA, CDR2 SQIVND (reference sequence). V dropped 2 bases and J dropped 11 bases, with 12 bases sitting between them. CDR3 bases: TGTGCCAGTAGTATAAGGGAGGCTGCGGCTTTCTTT. This gives the protein CASSIREAAAFF.

This clonotype appeared a few times. CDR3 in DNA: TGTGCCAGCAGCTTATATCTGGGCTATGGCTACACCTTC. As protein: CASSLYLGYGYTF. This rearrangement joins TRBV7-2 to TRBJ1-2; D gene unclear. This CDR3 is built from 13 residues. The V and J ends lost 2 bases and 4 bases respectively, with 8 bases between them. The germline gives CDR1 SGHTA, CDR2 FQGNSA.

This clonotype came up a few times. The gene calls are TRBV29-1 and TRBJ2-1; 8 nucleotides agree with TRBD1. Germline V gives CDR1 SQVTM, CDR2 ANQGSEA. The CDR3 loop spans 13 amino acids. Trimming removed 5 bases from V and 6 bases from J; junction bases left unmatched: 6. CDR3 protein: CSVRQGLGNEQFF. CDR3 DNA sequence: TGCAGCGTTAGACAGGGGTTAGGCAATGAGCAGTTCTTC.

This clonotype showed up many times. The V gene is TRBV29-1, the J gene TRBJ2-7; 10 bases align to TRBD2. V was clipped by 1 base and J by 5 bases; unmatched bases: 5. CDR1 SQVTM and CDR2 ANQGSEA come from the germline V gene. CDR3 length: 14 amino acids. The CDR3 spells CSVEVSGRTDEQYF. CDR3 DNA: TGCAGCGTTGAAGTTAGCGGGAGGACCGACGAGCAGTACTTC.

The CDR3 is CASSLSSGTGTGLYGYTF. The CDR3 bases are TGTGCCAGCAGCTTATCCTCCGGGACAGGGACGGGTCTCTATGGCTACACCTTC. The chain is built from TRBV11-2 and TRBJ1-2; 9 bases are shared with TRBD1. V shed 2 bases, J shed 4 bases, and the junction held 14 bases outside the gene matches. Germline lookup yields CDR1 SGHAT and CDR2 FQNNGV. The length of the CDR3 is 18 residues.